This TCR beta chain appears in the sequencing data of a study of blood T cells in healthy people across ages. The CDR3 contains 15 residues. For the second PCR, which ran for roughly 6 to 11 cycles, a sample-barcoded 5' primer and a J-beta primer mix were used. Each CDR3 protein is one row after TCRdb ran MiXCR on the 5' RACE reads. The data show roughly 1,700,000 distinct CDR3 sequences, about 28% seen once. The sequence came from a woman aged 30 to 39 in good health. The sequenced material came from blood. The chain employs TRBV12-3 or TRBV12-4 and TRBJ2-4, with 8 bases aligning to TRBD2. TRBJ2-7 matches the DNA end more closely, so the J call is doubtful. DNA of the CDR3: TGTGCCAGCAGTTTAGGTCCGGGGGGGATCTACGAGCAGTACTTC. It translates to CASSLGPGGIYEQYF.